Listed below are T cell receptor beta chains from one sample, sequenced in a study of blood T cell repertoires in COVID-19. Method: immunoSEQ multiplex PCR; TCRdb's copy keeps in-frame clones and lacks some. The table has about 310,000 clones, 90% seen once; the top ten hold under 1.1%. Sequencing was done on a sample of peripheral blood. The receptor set was obtained from a woman in her thirties or forties with COVID-19, enrolled during active disease. Each CDR3 is given with its conserved first and last residue. The D gene is left open where the match is weak. A clone size is listed for some rows: how often the clone was seen (once, few, many), or a class if it is expanded.

CDR3 protein	CDR3 DNA	D gene	V gene	clone size	J gene
CAGGRGFMNTEAFF	TGTGCCGGTGGGAGGGGTTTTATGAACACTGAAGCTTTCTTT	.	TRBV5-6	.	TRBJ1-1
CAITGHPSRGYTF	TGTGCCATCACCGGACACCCTAGTCGTGGCTACACCTTC	.	TRBV10-3	.	TRBJ1-2
CASRPSGGDTEAFF	TGTGCCAGCAGGCCCTCGGGGGGGGACACTGAAGCTTTCTTT	.	TRBV7-2	.	TRBJ1-1
CASSQSGMGEGTF	TGTGCCAGCAGCCAATCCGGAATGGGGGAGGGCACCTTC	.	TRBV7-3	.	TRBJ1-2
CASSLTGQLIQETQYF	TGTGCCAGCAGTCTTACCGGACAGCTGATTCAAGAGACCCAGTACTTC	.	TRBV28	.	TRBJ2-5
CASKGDRERYITEAFF	TGTGCCAGTAAAGGGGACAGGGAAAGATACATCACTGAAGCTTTCTTT	TRBD1	TRBV19	.	TRBJ1-1
CASSLTGVRNTIYF	TGTGCCAGCAGTTTGACAGGGGTTAGAAACACCATATATTTT	TRBD1	TRBV28	.	TRBJ1-3
CASSLSSSGSADTQYF	TGCGCCAGCAGCTTATCCTCTAGCGGGAGTGCAGATACGCAGTATTTT	TRBD2	TRBV5-1	.	TRBJ2-3
CASSPSTGEYSPLHF	TGTGCCAGCAGTCCATCGACAGGGGAGTATTCACCCCTCCACTTT	TRBD1	TRBV6-5	.	TRBJ1-6
CASSSRTGGLNYGYTF	TGTGCCAGCAGCTCCCGGACAGGGGGGCTTAACTATGGCTACACCTTC	TRBD1	TRBV7-2	.	TRBJ1-2
CASSYFGAGLNTEAFF	TGTGCCAGCAGTTACTTCGGAGCAGGGCTCAACACTGAAGCTTTCTTT	.	TRBV6-5	.	TRBJ1-1
CASSGQSRAYEQYF	TGTGCCAGCAGCGGACAGAGTCGGGCCTACGAGCAGTACTTC	.	TRBV28	once	TRBJ2-7
CASSPRSGTSTDTQYF	TGTGCCAGCAGCCCACGTAGCGGGACTAGCACAGATACGCAGTATTTT	TRBD2	TRBV14	.	TRBJ2-3
CASSWGGGAHYEQYF	TGTGCCAGCAGCTGGGGAGGAGGGGCCCACTACGAGCAGTACTTC	.	TRBV5-6	.	TRBJ2-7
CASSEVSYTEAFF	TGTGCCAGCAGTGAAGTGTCTTACACTGAAGCTTTCTTT	.	TRBV6-1	.	TRBJ1-1
CASSLQGTGTGNTIYF	TGCGCCAGCAGCTTGCAAGGGACAGGGACCGGAAACACCATATATTTT	TRBD1	TRBV5-1	few	TRBJ1-3